This TCR beta chain was sequenced for a study of T cell repertoires in cytomegalovirus infection. On this clonotype: Antigen specificity is unknown.

Whole-study results and caveats: Ex vivo responses were dominated by HLA-C-restricted CMV-specific TCR beta clonotypes.

This CDR3 region has 13 residues. Between the trimmed V and J ends, which lost 5 bases and 2 bases, there was a span of 8 bases. Germline V gene data show CDR1 as LNHNV and CDR2 as YYDKDF (reference sequence). TCRdb analysed the reads with MiXCR anew, one entry per CDR3 protein. The repertoire has about 360,000 distinct CDR3 sequences, about a sixth of them found once; the top ten carry approximately 10%. The specimen sequenced was PBMCs. The clonotype originates from a human donor in good health (CMV status not recorded). Some clones in this sample may be carry-over from other donors' samples. V and J are TRBV15 and TRBJ2-3; no definite D call. The CDR3 reads CATSDGVTDTQYF. In DNA, the CDR3 is TGTGCCACCAGCGATGGGGTCACAGATACGCAGTATTTT.